This TCR beta chain comes out of a study of shared T cell receptors in the human thymus. The length of the CDR3 is 15 residues. The V and J ends lost 7 bases and 9 bases, in that order; junction bases with no gene match: 12. CDR1 is SGHKS and CDR2 is YYEKEE in the germline V gene (reference sequence). Produced via immunoSEQ multiplex PCR; TCRdb's table is partial and in-frame only. This sample has 550,000 to 800,000 clones, with approximately 85% found just once. These data also formed part of another study, on human thymus T cells. That source notes: Finnish infants who were healthy and having corrective surgery for congenital heart defects made up the donors. Resections that were taken during corrective heart surgery supplied the thymus tissue. Related studies found that unrelated individuals share highly overlapping thymic repertoires.

This chain joins TRBV5-5 and TRBJ1-6, with 8 positions matching TRBD1. The sequencing input was thymocytes. This receptor was identified in a girl under three years old with a congenital heart defect. CDR3 amino acids: CASFAPGGEGSPLHF. DNA of the CDR3: TGTGCCAGCTTTGCCCCAGGGGGCGAAGGTTCACCCCTCCACTTT.